The rows below give T cell receptor beta chains drawn from one sample of a study of shared clonotypes between healthy human individuals. The table came from immunoSEQ multiplex PCR; TCRdb's copy has only in-frame clones and leaves some out. The table records roughly 100,000 clones, about 70% of them present only once. Sequenced sample: memory CD8+ T cells sorted from blood. All receptors come from a woman aged 30 to 39 in good health. Each CDR3 is given with its conserved first and last residue. The D gene is left open where the match is weak. Expanded clones are given a class, and other clones once, few, many or no size at all.

j_call: TRBJ2-7; d_call: TRBD1; clone_size: -; v_call: TRBV7-8; cdr3_aa: CASSFGTAAYEQYF; cdr3_nt: TGTGCCAGCAGCTTCGGGACAGCTGCCTACGAGCAGTACTTC
j_call: TRBJ2-2; d_call: -; clone_size: -; v_call: TRBV9; cdr3_aa: CASGSPLRRSNTGELFF; cdr3_nt: TGTGCCAGCGGATCTCCCCTCCGGAGGTCGAACACCGGGGAGCTGTTTTTT
j_call: TRBJ2-7; d_call: -; clone_size: -; v_call: TRBV11-2; cdr3_aa: CASSTPRGSGYEQYF; cdr3_nt: TGTGCCAGCAGCACCCCGAGGGGTTCGGGTTACGAGCAGTACTTC
j_call: TRBJ2-1; d_call: TRBD1; clone_size: once; v_call: TRBV2; cdr3_aa: CASRHRGLGVNEQFF; cdr3_nt: TGTGCCAGCAGGCACAGGGGGCTTGGGGTCAATGAGCAGTTCTTC
j_call: TRBJ1-1; d_call: -; clone_size: -; v_call: TRBV29-1; cdr3_aa: CSVQRGRDVNTEAFF; cdr3_nt: TGCAGCGTCCAACGGGGTAGAGATGTGAACACTGAAGCTTTCTTT
j_call: TRBJ2-1; d_call: TRBD2; clone_size: -; v_call: TRBV19; cdr3_aa: CASGGASGSPNEQFF; cdr3_nt: TGTGCCAGTGGGGGGGCTAGCGGGAGCCCCAATGAGCAGTTCTTC
j_call: TRBJ1-1; d_call: -; clone_size: -; v_call: TRBV7-9; cdr3_aa: CASSFDMSEAFF; cdr3_nt: TGTGCCAGCAGCTTCGACATGTCGGAAGCTTTCTTT
j_call: TRBJ1-5; d_call: TRBD1; clone_size: -; v_call: TRBV28; cdr3_aa: CASSLYGQGVKNQPQHF; cdr3_nt: TGTGCCAGCAGTTTATATGGACAGGGGGTGAAAAATCAGCCCCAGCATTTT
j_call: TRBJ2-7; d_call: -; clone_size: few; v_call: TRBV2; cdr3_aa: CASSEWQGQGRQYF; cdr3_nt: TGTGCCAGCAGTGAGTGGCAGGGCCAAGGGAGGCAGTACTTC
j_call: TRBJ1-5; d_call: -; clone_size: many; v_call: TRBV7-8; cdr3_aa: CASSLESQGHSNQPQHF; cdr3_nt: TGTGCCAGCAGCTTAGAGAGCCAGGGCCATAGCAATCAGCCCCAGCATTTT